The 29 T cell receptor beta chains in this list originate from one sample, sequenced in a study of cytotoxic CD8 clonotypes in ibrutinib-treated CLL. Sequencing was performed with immunoSEQ multiplex PCR; in TCRdb, only in-frame clones are kept and a portion is missing. In the table there are about 330,000 clones, approximately 67% of which are singletons. The specimen comprised PBMCs, sampled after 36 months of ibrutinib treatment. Source of these receptors: a human donor with chronic lymphocytic leukemia.

The chain joins TRBV7-2 to TRBJ2-5, with D possibly TRBD2 on 6 matching bases. Trimming removed 4 bases from V and 3 bases from J, with 21 bases in between. The germline V gene has CDR1 SGHTA and CDR2 FQGNSA. The length of the CDR3 is 17 residues. The chain's CDR3 is CASSSKKRPSEEETQYF. CDR3 coding DNA: TGTGCCAGCAGCTCGAAAAAAAGGCCTAGCGAGGAAGAGACCCAGTACTTC. The whole variable domain, remainder taken from reference TRBV7-2 and TRBJ2-5, is GAGVSQSPSNKVTEKGKDVELRCDPISGHTALYWYRQSLGQGLEFLIYFQGNSAPDKSGLPSDRFSAERTGGSVSTLTIQRTQQEDSAVYLCASSSKKRPSEEETQYFGPGTRLLVL.

The chain joins TRBV9 to TRBJ2-3, with D perhaps being TRBD1 or TRBD2 (5 bases each). This CDR3 contains 15 residues. Trimming stripped 4 bases from V and 0 bases from J, with 12 bases between. CDR1 is SGDLS and CDR2 is YYNGEE in the germline V gene. This CDR3 reads CASSRDAESTDTQYF. DNA of the CDR3: TGTGCCAGCAGCCGGGACGCAGAAAGCACAGATACGCAGTATTTT.

This sequence joins TRBV5-1 and TRBJ2-3, with 14 bases lining up with TRBD2. Trimming cost V 2 bases and J 2 bases; bases outside gene matches: 4. The V gene's germline CDR1 is SGHRS and CDR2 YFSETQ. This CDR3 has 17 residues. The DNA of the CDR3 is TGCGCCAGCAGCTTCCGACTAGCGGGGGGGCCCACAGATACGCAGTATTTT. Its protein is CASSFRLAGGPTDTQYF.

The gene calls are TRBV4-1 and TRBJ2-7, with D possibly being TRBD1 or TRBD2 (5 bases each). V was trimmed by 0 bases and J by 5 bases, leaving 17 bases between them. CDR1 is MGHRA and CDR2 is YSYEKL in the germline V gene. This CDR3 is built from 16 residues. CDR3 sequence reads: CASSQDPPGPRHEQYF. As DNA, the CDR3 is TGCGCCAGCAGCCAAGACCCTCCGGGACCCCGGCACGAGCAGTACTTC.

The rearrangement joins TRBV5-5 to TRBJ2-2; 7 nucleotides match TRBD1. From germline, CDR1 is SGHKS and CDR2 YYEKEE (reference sequence). This CDR3 comprises 15 residues. V was pared by 4 bases and J by 1 base, with 4 bases of the junction left unmatched. In nucleotides, the CDR3 is TGTGCCAGCAGCCCGCGACAGGGGAACACCGGGGAGCTGTTTTTT. Its protein product is CASSPRQGNTGELFF.

This clone has a handful of counts. The chain joins TRBV29-1 to TRBJ1-2; the D gene is possibly TRBD1 (6 bases). CDR3 size: 13 residues. The V gene's germline CDR1 is SQVTM and CDR2 ANQGSEA. The V end lost 6 bases, the J end lost 7 bases, and 18 bases lay between the germline ends. The DNA for the CDR3 is TGCAGCGTCAGCCGCAGGGGCGCGGTTGGCTACACCTTC. This codes for CSVSRRGAVGYTF.

J is TRBJ1-2 and V is TRBV19; TRBD1 might be the D (5 bases). V was trimmed by 6 bases and J by 4 bases, leaving 15 bases between them. Germline V CDR1 and CDR2: LNHDA, SQIVND (reference sequence). The CDR3 runs to 14 residues. Here the CDR3 DNA reads TGTGCCAGTAGACATACAGGTATGGGCTATGGCTACACCTTC. It codes for CASRHTGMGYGYTF. The full variable domain, completed using reference TRBV19 and TRBJ1-2, is DGGITQSPKYLFRKEGQNVTLSCEQNLNHDAMYWYRQDPGQGLRLIYYSQIVNDFQKGDIAEGYSVSREKKESFPLTVTSAQKNPTAFYLCASRHTGMGYGYTFGSGTRLTVV.

This clone was found once. The chain carries TRBV6-4 and TRBJ2-7, with TRBD2 matching 9 bases. V lost 5 bases and J lost 4; bases outside the gene matches: 12. Per the germline V gene, CDR1 is MRHNA and CDR2 is SNTAGT. The CDR3 is 16 residues long. The CDR3 nucleotides read TGTGCCAGCAGTTACGTTCGTCCTAGCGGGAAATACGAGCAGTACTTC. Its protein product is CASSYVRPSGKYEQYF.

The chain uses TRBV28 and TRBJ2-7, with TRBD2 matching over 9 bases. Trimming took 6 bases from V and 6 from J; bases not matched to a gene: 9. CDR3 length: 14 amino acids. Germline CDR1 is MDHEN and CDR2 is SYDVKM. In DNA form, the CDR3 reads TGTGCCAGCAGGAGTAGCGGGAGACCGGCCGAGCAGTACTTC. Translation gives CASRSSGRPAEQYF.

The chain recombines TRBV19 with TRBJ1-5; tentatively, D is TRBD1 (5 bases). Germline V lookup: CDR1 LNHDA, CDR2 SQIVND (reference sequence). V lost 6 bases and J 3 bases, leaving 9 bases between the germline ends. CDR3 size: 13 residues. CDR3 DNA: TGTGCCAGTAGCAGACAGACCAATCAGCCCCAGCATTTT. Its translation: CASSRQTNQPQHF.

Written as DNA, the CDR3 is TGTGCCAGCAGACAGAACAGGGGGATGAACACTGAAGCTTTCTTT. Its translation is CASRQNRGMNTEAFF. The chain recombines TRBV5-5 with TRBJ1-1; TRBD1 matches at 8 bases. Germline CDR1 and CDR2: SGHKS and YYEKEE (reference sequence). The length of the CDR3 is 15 residues. The V and J ends lost 5 bases and 0 bases, in that order; junction bases with no gene match: 6.

This clone was counted a single time. The CDR3 region has the DNA TGCGCCAGCAGCCATATGAGGAATGAGCAGTTCTTC. Encoded protein: CASSHMRNEQFF. The chain has TRBV4-1 and TRBJ2-1; no firm D call. V lost 3 bases to trimming and J lost 7 bases, with 7 bases between them. The CDR3 covers 12 residues. The germline gives CDR1 MGHRA, CDR2 YSYEKL.

This chain joins TRBV29-1 and TRBJ1-4, with D unclear. CDR1 and CDR2 (germline): SQVTM, ANQGSEA. Trimming removed 4 bases from V and 0 bases from J, with 9 bases in between. This CDR3 comprises 14 residues. The CDR3 bases are TGCAGCGTTGTAGAGGGAGCAACTAATGAAAAACTGTTTTTT. This gives the protein CSVVEGATNEKLFF.

This chain connects TRBV28 to TRBJ2-4; possibly TRBD1 for D (5 bases). The CDR3 sequence is 17 residues long. V lost 5 bases to trimming and J lost 1 base, with 18 bases between them. Germline CDR1 reads MDHEN; CDR2 reads SYDVKM. CDR3 amino acids: CASSPNRENRAKNIQYF. Written as DNA, the CDR3 is TGTGCCAGCAGTCCCAACCGCGAAAACAGGGCCAAAAACATTCAGTACTTC.

The chain has TRBV5-6 and TRBJ2-7; 13 bases align to TRBD2. Germline V gene data show CDR1 as SGHDT and CDR2 as YYEEEE. V shed 7 bases and J 2 bases; nucleotides not matched to a gene: 15. The CDR3 is 18 residues long. This CDR3 is CASGTSGTWTRPAYEQYF. The CDR3 DNA follows: TGTGCCAGCGGGACTAGCGGGACGTGGACGAGACCGGCCTACGAGCAGTACTTC.

CDR3 residues: CASSEGPGPPDTQYF. In nucleotides, the CDR3 is TGTGCCAGCAGTGAGGGACCTGGACCCCCAGATACGCAGTATTTT. V gene TRBV25-1 combines with J gene TRBJ2-3; D is perhaps TRBD1 or TRBD2 (5 bases each). There are 15 residues in the CDR3. Germline values: CDR1 MGHDK, CDR2 SYGVNS. Trimming pared 3 bases from V and 4 bases from J, leaving 14 bases between.

This clone was seen only once. The genes are TRBV11-2 and TRBJ2-7; perhaps TRBD2 as D (5 bases). V was pared by 1 base and J by 3 bases, with 10 bases between. The CDR3 sequence is 14 residues long. Germline CDR1 is SGHAT and CDR2 is FQNNGV. The CDR3 nucleotides are TGTGCCAGCAGCTTAGGAGGCGAGGGCTACGAGCAGTACTTC. Translation gives CASSLGGEGYEQYF.

On this clone itself: A junction boundary mismatches the germline segment, possibly from a read error. This chain links TRBV29-1 with TRBJ2-1; 11 positions match TRBD2. CDR1 and CDR2 (germline): SQVTM, ANQGSEA. This CDR3 contains 17 residues. The CDR3 reads CSGLPGSGRARSNGQFF. The CDR3 DNA follows: TGCAGCGGCCTCCCGGGTAGCGGGAGGGCCCGGTCAAATGGGCAGTTCTTC.

V and J are TRBV29-1 and TRBJ1-1; D is uncertain. The V gene lost 4 bases and the J gene lost 4 bases, with 13 bases spanning the gap. The CDR3 contains 13 residues. The germline gives CDR1 SQVTM, CDR2 ANQGSEA. The CDR3 DNA reads TGCAGCGTTGTGGGCAGAATGGTCACTGAAGCTTTCTTT. Its translation is CSVVGRMVTEAFF.

The rearrangement uses TRBV28 and TRBJ1-4, with unresolved D. The CDR3 loop spans 17 amino acids. The germline V gene has CDR1 MDHEN and CDR2 SYDVKM. Between the trimmed V and J ends, which lost 2 bases and 7 bases, there was a span of 20 bases. CDR3 sequence: CASSLRTLGSGFEKLFF. In DNA, the CDR3 is TGTGCCAGCAGTTTAAGAACCCTCGGGTCCGGGTTTGAAAAACTGTTTTTT. The full variable domain, with the rest looked up from reference TRBV28 and TRBJ1-4, is DVKVTQSSRYLVKRTGEKVFLECVQDMDHENMFWYRQDPGLGLRLIYFSYDVKMKEKGDIPEGYSVSREKKERFSLILESASTNQTSMYLCASSLRTLGSGFEKLFFGSGTQLSVL.

The rearrangement links TRBV7-9 to TRBJ2-7; a weak D match, TRBD2 (5 bases). Deletions cut 5 bases from V and 0 bases from J, with 8 bases between. Germline V lookup: CDR1 SEHNR, CDR2 FQNEAQ (reference sequence). The CDR3 extends over 13 amino acids. This chain's CDR3 is CASSNRDSYEQYF. The CDR3, as DNA: TGTGCCAGCAGCAACCGGGACTCCTACGAGCAGTACTTC.

The CDR3 region is CASRGQFHSYEQYF. In DNA, the CDR3 is TGTGCCAGCAGGGGCCAGTTCCACTCCTACGAGCAGTACTTC. The V and J genes are TRBV6-5 and TRBJ2-7; D gene unclear. The CDR3 totals 14 residues. CDR1 and CDR2 from the germline V gene are MNHEY and SVGAGI. V was clipped by 6 bases and J by 0 bases, with 12 bases between them.

V gene TRBV2 combines with J gene TRBJ1-2; D uncertain. This CDR3 has 15 amino acids. CDR1 is SNHLY, CDR2 FYNNEI, per germline. Trimming removed 7 bases from V and 6 bases from J, with 21 bases in between. CDR3 sequence (DNA): TGTGCCAGCAAGGTGAGCTCCTCGGTATCGGATGGCTACACCTTC. Translating gives CASKVSSSVSDGYTF.

This clone appeared a single time. The chain recombines TRBV7-9 with TRBJ1-1, with 7 bases lining up with TRBD1. V dropped 5 bases and J dropped 1; count of bases not matched to a gene: 13. Germline values: CDR1 SEHNR, CDR2 FQNEAQ (reference sequence). CDR3 length equals 17 residues. The CDR3 DNA is TGTGCCAGCAGCCCCGCTATTCCAGGGGGTCAGAACACTGAAGCTTTCTTT. Amino acids: CASSPAIPGGQNTEAFF.

The chain combines TRBV29-1 with TRBJ2-3; D is possibly TRBD1 (6 bases). Trimming shortened V by 0 bases and J by 1 base, and 14 bases separated the two germline ends. CDR1 and CDR2 (germline): SQVTM, ANQGSEA. This CDR3 is built from 16 residues. The CDR3 DNA sequence: TGCAGCGTTGAAGATAGCGCAGGGGTCGGCACAGATACGCAGTATTTT. Protein sequence: CSVEDSAGVGTDTQYF.

This clone was seen a handful of times. Here the CDR3 reads CASSEPGNYGYTF. The DNA for the CDR3 is TGTGCCAGCAGTGAACCTGGCAACTATGGCTACACCTTC. The chain is built from TRBV6-1 and TRBJ1-2; D call uncertain. Germline V lookup: CDR1 MNHNS, CDR2 SASEGT. Trimming cost V 2 bases and J 2 bases, with 6 bases left between them. The CDR3 runs 13 residues.

This clone was detected a few times. The chain employs TRBV11-2 and TRBJ2-2; the match to TRBD1 covers 7 bases. The CDR3 runs 15 residues. Germline CDR1 SGHAT, CDR2 FQNNGV. The V segment lost 5 bases and the J segment 1 base; nucleotides outside the gene matches: 4. The CDR3 loop is CASSQWTGNTGELFF. The DNA for the CDR3 is TGTGCCAGCAGCCAGTGGACAGGGAACACCGGGGAGCTGTTTTTT.

The chain employs TRBV29-1 and TRBJ1-2, with 7 bases lining up with TRBD1. V was clipped by 7 bases and J by 2 bases; unmatched bases: 1. The CDR3 has 11 amino acids. Germline lookup yields CDR1 SQVTM and CDR2 ANQGSEA. CDR3 sequence: CSATGNYGYTF. The CDR3 DNA sequence: TGCAGCGCGACAGGGAACTATGGCTACACCTTC.

This chain links TRBV15 with TRBJ1-2; 8 nucleotides match TRBD1. From germline, CDR1 is LNHNV and CDR2 YYDKDF (reference sequence). CDR3 length equals 16 residues. Unmatched junction bases numbered 8, after V lost 0 bases and J lost 5 bases. The CDR3 DNA reads as TGTGCCACCAGCAGAGATCGGACAGGGAGGATGTATGGCTACACCTTC. It encodes CATSRDRTGRMYGYTF.